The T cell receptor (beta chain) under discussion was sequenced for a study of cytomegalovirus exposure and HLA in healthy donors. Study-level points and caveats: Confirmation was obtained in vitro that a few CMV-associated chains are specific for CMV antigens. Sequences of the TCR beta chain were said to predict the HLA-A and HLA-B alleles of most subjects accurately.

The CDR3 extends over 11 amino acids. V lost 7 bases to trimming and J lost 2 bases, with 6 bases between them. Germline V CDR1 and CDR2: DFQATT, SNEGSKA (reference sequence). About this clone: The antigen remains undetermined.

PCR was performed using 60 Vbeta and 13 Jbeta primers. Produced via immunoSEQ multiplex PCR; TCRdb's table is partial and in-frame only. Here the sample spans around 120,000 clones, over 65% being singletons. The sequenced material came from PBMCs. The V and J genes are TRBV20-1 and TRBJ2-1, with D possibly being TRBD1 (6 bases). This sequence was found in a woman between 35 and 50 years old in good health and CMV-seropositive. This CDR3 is CSGTAYNEQFF. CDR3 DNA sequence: TGCAGTGGGACAGCCTACAATGAGCAGTTCTTC.